The next 5 T cell receptor beta chains were all read from a single sample in a study of cytomegalovirus exposure and HLA in healthy donors. The PCR used 60 Vbeta and 13 Jbeta primers. Assay: immunoSEQ multiplex PCR; the TCRdb copy retains only in-frame clones and omits some. This table holds roughly 80,000 clones, around 81% found once. The sequencing input was PBMCs. Receptor source: a woman aged 25 to 39 in good health and CMV-seronegative.

The genes are TRBV7-9 and TRBJ1-6, with TRBD1 matching 9 bases. Looked up from germline, CDR1 is SEHNR and CDR2 is FQNEAQ (reference sequence). This CDR3 comprises 16 residues. V was clipped by 4 bases and J by 7 bases; unmatched bases: 8. The CDR3 nucleotides read TGTGCCAGCAGCTCCCTACCGACAGGGGGGAATTCACCCCTCCACTTT. Amino acids: CASSSLPTGGNSPLHF.

This chain links TRBV6-5 with TRBJ1-3; D may be TRBD1 (5 bases). The germline V gene has CDR1 MNHEY and CDR2 SVGAGI. There are 15 residues in the CDR3. The germline V and J ends were trimmed by 4 bases and 0 bases, with 10 bases remaining between them. The CDR3 sequence is CASSSVRVSGNTIYF. The CDR3, as DNA: TGTGCCAGCAGTTCGGTCAGGGTCTCTGGAAACACCATATATTTT.

A remark on this clone: The junction departs from germline at one end; a sequencing error may be responsible. This chain's CDR3 is CASSFGAGEKLFF. CDR3 nucleotide sequence: TGTGCTAGCAGCTTTGGCGCGGGCGAAAAACTGTTTTTT. The rearrangement links TRBV7-7 to TRBJ1-4; no clear D gene. The CDR3 loop spans 13 amino acids. Per germline, CDR1 SSHAT and CDR2 FNYEAQ (reference sequence).

This clone was seen only once. The CDR3 protein is CSVSQGSRYEQYF. The CDR3, as DNA: TGCAGCGTTTCACAGGGGTCCCGCTACGAGCAGTACTTC. This sequence joins TRBV29-1 and TRBJ2-7; TRBD1 matches at 7 bases. The CDR3 has 13 amino acids. Germline-derived CDR1 and CDR2 are SQVTM and ANQGSEA. J gave up 3 bases and V 5 bases, and 7 bases lay outside the gene matches.

This clone was found once. J is TRBJ1-5 and V is TRBV4-1, with D unresolved. CDR3 size: 15 residues. Trimming stripped 4 bases from V and 2 bases from J, with 12 bases between. Looked up from germline, CDR1 is MGHRA and CDR2 is YSYEKL. The CDR3 DNA sequence: TGCGCCAGCAGCCGGAATCTGGGAGGCAATCAGCCCCAGCATTTT. This encodes CASSRNLGGNQPQHF.